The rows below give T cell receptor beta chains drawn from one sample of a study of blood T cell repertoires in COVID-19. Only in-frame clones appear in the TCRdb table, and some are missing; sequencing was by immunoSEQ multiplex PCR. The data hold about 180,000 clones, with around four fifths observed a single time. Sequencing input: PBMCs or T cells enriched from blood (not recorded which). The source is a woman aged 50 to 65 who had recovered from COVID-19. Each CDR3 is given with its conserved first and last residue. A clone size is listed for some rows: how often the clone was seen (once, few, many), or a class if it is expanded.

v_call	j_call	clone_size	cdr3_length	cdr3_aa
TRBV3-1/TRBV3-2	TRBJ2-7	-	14	CASSQVLAGHEQYF
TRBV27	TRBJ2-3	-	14	CASSWATRTDTQYF
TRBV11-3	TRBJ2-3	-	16	CASSWGVAGSTDTQYF
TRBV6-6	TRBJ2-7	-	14	CASSGGQGAREQYF
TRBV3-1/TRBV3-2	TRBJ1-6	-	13	CASSQNRESPLHF
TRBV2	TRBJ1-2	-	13	CATLGGEGYGYTF
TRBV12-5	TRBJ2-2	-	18	CASGLAYRQGWDTGELFF
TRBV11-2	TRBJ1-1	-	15	CASNTFRRGNTEAFF
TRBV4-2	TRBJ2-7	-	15	CASSQAVAGVTEQYF
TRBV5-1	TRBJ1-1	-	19	CASSLSTRQASLSDTEAFF
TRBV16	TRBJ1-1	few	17	CASSLNGAGTGSTEAFF
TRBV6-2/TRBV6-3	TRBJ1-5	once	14	CASSWTGGLQPQHF
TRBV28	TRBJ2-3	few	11	CASRSTHTQYF
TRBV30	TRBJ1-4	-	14	CAWSVTDSGEKLFF
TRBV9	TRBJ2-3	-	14	CASSGGLGTDTQYF
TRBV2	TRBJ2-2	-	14	CASSETGRTGELFF
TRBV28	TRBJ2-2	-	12	CASSFPGRELFF
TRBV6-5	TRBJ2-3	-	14	CASSLGSSTDTQYF
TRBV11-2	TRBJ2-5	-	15	CASSLRAGPEETQYF
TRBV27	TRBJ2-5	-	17	CASSPGTSGSFQETQYF
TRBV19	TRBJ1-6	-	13	CATADTYNSPLHF
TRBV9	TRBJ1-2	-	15	CASSPWAGAGYGYTF
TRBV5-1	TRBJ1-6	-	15	CASSSTGTDNSPLHF
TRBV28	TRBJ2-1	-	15	CASSLSLAGVNEQFF
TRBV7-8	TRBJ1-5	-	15	CASSRSPGQGQPQHF
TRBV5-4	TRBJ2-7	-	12	CASSPGNSEQYF